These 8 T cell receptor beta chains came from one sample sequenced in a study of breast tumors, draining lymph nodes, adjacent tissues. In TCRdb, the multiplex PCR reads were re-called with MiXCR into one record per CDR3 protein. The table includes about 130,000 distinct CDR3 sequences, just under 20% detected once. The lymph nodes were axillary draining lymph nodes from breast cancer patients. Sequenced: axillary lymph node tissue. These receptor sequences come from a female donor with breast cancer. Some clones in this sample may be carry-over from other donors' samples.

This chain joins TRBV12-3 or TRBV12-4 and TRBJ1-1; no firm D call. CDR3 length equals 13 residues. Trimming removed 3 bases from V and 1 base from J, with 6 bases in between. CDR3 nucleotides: TGTGCCAGCAGTTTCGAGGCGAACACTGAAGCTTTCTTT. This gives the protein CASSFEANTEAFF.

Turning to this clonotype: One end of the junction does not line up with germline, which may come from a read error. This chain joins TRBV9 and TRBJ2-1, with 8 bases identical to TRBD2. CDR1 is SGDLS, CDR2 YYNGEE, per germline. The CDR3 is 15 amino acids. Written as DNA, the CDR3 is TGTGCCAGCAGCAGACTTGCGGGAGGAAGGAATGAGCGGTTCTTC. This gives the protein CASSRLAGGRNERFF.

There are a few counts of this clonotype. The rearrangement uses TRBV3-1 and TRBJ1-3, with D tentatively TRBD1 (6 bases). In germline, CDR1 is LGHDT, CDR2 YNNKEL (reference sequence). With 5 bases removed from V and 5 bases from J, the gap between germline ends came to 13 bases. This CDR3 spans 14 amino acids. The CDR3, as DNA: TGTGCCAGCAGCTCCACGACAGGCCGAAACACCATATATTTT. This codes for CASSSTTGRNTIYF.

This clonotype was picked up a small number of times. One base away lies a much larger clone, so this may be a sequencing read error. The CDR3 loop is CASGGTASPLHF. In nucleotides, the CDR3 is TGTGCCAGCGGGGGGACGGCTTCACCCCTCCACTTT. V gene TRBV2 combines with J gene TRBJ1-6; D is possibly TRBD1 (5 bases). The CDR3 has 12 amino acids. Trimming shortened V by 8 bases and J by 9 bases, and 11 bases separated the two germline ends. Germline loops: CDR1 SNHLY, CDR2 FYNNEI. The whole variable domain, filled in from reference TRBV2 and TRBJ1-6, reads EPEVTQTPSHQVTQMGQEVILRCVPISNHLYFYWYRQILGQKVEFLVSFYNNEISEKSEIFDDQFSVERPDGSNFTLKIRSTKLEDSAMYFCASGGTASPLHFGNGTRLTVT.

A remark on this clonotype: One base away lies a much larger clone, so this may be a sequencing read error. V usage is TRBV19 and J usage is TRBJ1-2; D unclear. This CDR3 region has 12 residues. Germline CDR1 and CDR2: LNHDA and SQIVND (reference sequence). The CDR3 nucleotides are TGTGCCAGTAGTGGTCAAAACTATGGCTACGCCTTC. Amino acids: CASSGQNYGYAF.

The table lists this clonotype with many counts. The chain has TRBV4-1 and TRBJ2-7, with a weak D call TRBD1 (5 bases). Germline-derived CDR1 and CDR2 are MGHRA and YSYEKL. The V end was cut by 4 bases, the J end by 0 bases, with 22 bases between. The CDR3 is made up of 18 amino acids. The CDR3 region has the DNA TGCGCCAGCAGCCCCCGATCCACAGGTCGACCAAGCTCCTACGAGCAGTACTTC. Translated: CASSPRSTGRPSSYEQYF.

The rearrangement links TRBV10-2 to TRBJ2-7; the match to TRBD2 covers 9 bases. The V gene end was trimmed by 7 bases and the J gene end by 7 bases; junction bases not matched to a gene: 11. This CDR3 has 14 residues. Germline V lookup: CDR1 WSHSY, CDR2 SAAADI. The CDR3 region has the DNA TGCGCCAGCACCGGGACTAGCCCTCAGGGGGAGCAGTACTTC. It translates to CASTGTSPQGEQYF.

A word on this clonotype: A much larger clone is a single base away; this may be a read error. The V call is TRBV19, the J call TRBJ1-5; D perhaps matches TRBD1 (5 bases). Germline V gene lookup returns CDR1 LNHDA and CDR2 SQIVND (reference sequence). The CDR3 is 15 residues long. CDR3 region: CASSIVSGVGQPQQF. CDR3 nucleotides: TGTGCCAGTAGTATAGTATCGGGGGTGGGTCAGCCCCAGCAGTTT.